This entry concerns a single T cell receptor (beta chain). Only in-frame clones appear in the TCRdb table, and some are missing; sequencing was by immunoSEQ multiplex PCR. The repertoire holds around 230,000 clones, about nine tenths seen once, with 7.2% in the top ten. The CDR3 covers 14 residues. Germline CDR1 and CDR2: LGHNT and FRNRAP. V was clipped by 7 bases and J by 1 base, with 13 bases between them. The data belong to a study of blood T cell repertoires in COVID-19. The rearrangement uses TRBV12-5 and TRBJ1-1, with D possibly being TRBD1 (6 bases). Sequencing was done on a sample of peripheral blood. The TCR was taken from a man in his fifties or sixties who had recovered from COVID-19. The CDR3 coding sequence is TGTGCTAGTGCGGGGGGCCAGGCGAACACTGAAGCTTTCTTT. This gives the protein CASAGGQANTEAFF.